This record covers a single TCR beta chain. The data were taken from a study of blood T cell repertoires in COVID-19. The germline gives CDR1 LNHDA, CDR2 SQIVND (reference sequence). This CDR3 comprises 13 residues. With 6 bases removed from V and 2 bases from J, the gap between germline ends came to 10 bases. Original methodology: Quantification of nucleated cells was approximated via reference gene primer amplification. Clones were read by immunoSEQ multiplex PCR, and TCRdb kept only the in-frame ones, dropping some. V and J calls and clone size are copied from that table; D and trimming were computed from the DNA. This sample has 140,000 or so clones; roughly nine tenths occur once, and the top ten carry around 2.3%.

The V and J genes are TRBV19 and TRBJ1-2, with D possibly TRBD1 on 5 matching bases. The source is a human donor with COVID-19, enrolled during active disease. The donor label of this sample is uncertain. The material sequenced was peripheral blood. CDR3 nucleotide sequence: TGTGCCAGTAGCTTGACAGACAACTATGGCTACACCTTC. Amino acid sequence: CASSLTDNYGYTF.